The 21 T cell receptor beta chains listed next were all sequenced from one sample in a study of Graves' ophthalmopathy and Graves' hyperthyroidism. Amplification from RNA transcripts yielded the TCR beta CDR3 regions. Second-round multiplex PCR came after a first-round RT-PCR that employed HTBI primers. A single record per CDR3 protein comes from TCRdb applying MiXCR to the multiplex PCR reads. The profile shows around 1,200,000 distinct CDR3 sequences, about two fifths of them singletons. The specimen was peripheral blood or thyroid tissue (not recorded which). The receptors stem from an adult man with Graves' hyperthyroidism.

A single count supports this clonotype. This may be a read error, as it is one base from a much larger clone. V is TRBV25-1 and J is TRBJ1-6; 7 bases map to TRBD1. Per the germline V gene, CDR1 is MGHDK and CDR2 is SYGVNS. The CDR3 runs to 13 residues. The DNA of the CDR3 is TGTGCCAGCTGGAGACAGGGCGATTCACCCCTCCGCTTT. Protein: CASWRQGDSPLRF.

This chain joins TRBV9 and TRBJ1-5; D gene uncertain. Germline V gives CDR1 SGDLS, CDR2 YYNGEE. Trimming took 2 bases from V and 2 from J, leaving 8 bases between them. This CDR3 spans 14 amino acids. CDR3 residues: CASSVGNGNQPQHF. DNA of the CDR3: TGTGCCAGCAGCGTTGGTAACGGCAATCAGCCCCAGCATTTT.

The chain uses TRBV6-5 and TRBJ2-2; D is unclear. Germline V gene data show CDR1 as MNHEY and CDR2 as SVGAGI. The ends were cut back, 2 bases at V and 4 bases at J, with 14 bases in the middle. The CDR3 covers 16 residues. In DNA form, the CDR3 reads TGTGCCAGCAGTTACGGGTGGACCACCGGCACCGGGGAGCTGTTTTTT. It yields the protein CASSYGWTTGTGELFF.

This clonotype was recorded at least ten times. The J gene is TRBJ1-5, the V gene TRBV12-3 or TRBV12-4; TRBD1 is a possible D gene (5 bases). V lost 5 bases, J lost 11 bases, and 19 bases lay in between. This CDR3 region has 14 residues. The CDR3 DNA reads as TGTGCCAGCAGTAAGGGACCCGCGGGCTTTGCCCAGCATTTT. The encoded protein is CASSKGPAGFAQHF.

This rearrangement joins TRBV20-1 to TRBJ1-6; D is unresolved. The V end was cut by 0 bases, the J end by 13 bases, with 19 bases between. This CDR3 has 15 residues. Looked up from germline, CDR1 is DFQATT and CDR2 is SNEGSKA (reference sequence). The CDR3 region has the DNA TGCAGTGCTAGAGACCTGAGGACCCTCTTCAGGCCCCTCCACTTT. Amino acid sequence: CSARDLRTLFRPLHF.

This clonotype has more than one count but fewer than ten. V is TRBV12-3 or TRBV12-4 and J is TRBJ2-7; D is unclear. This CDR3 comprises 14 residues. Trimming removed 6 bases from V and 6 bases from J, with 18 bases in between. The CDR3 DNA reads TGTGCCAGCAGCATAGTCCAAGGAGTCGGCGAGCAGTACTTC. Translation gives CASSIVQGVGEQYF.

This clonotype was seen repeatedly, ten times or more. The chain links TRBV29-1 to TRBJ2-7; tentative D call: TRBD2 (5 bases). Germline V gives CDR1 SQVTM, CDR2 ANQGSEA. CDR3 length: 12 amino acids. The V gene lost 6 bases and the J gene lost 0 bases, with 9 bases spanning the gap. The CDR3 DNA reads TGCAGCGTAAACCGGGACTCCTACGAGCAGTACTTC. Amino acid sequence: CSVNRDSYEQYF.

This clonotype was seen a few times. J is TRBJ1-1 and V is TRBV4-1; TRBD1 might be the D (6 bases). The V and J ends lost 1 base and 4 bases respectively, with 16 bases between them. In germline, CDR1 is MGHRA, CDR2 YSYEKL. CDR3 length: 16 amino acids. The CDR3 region is CASSQVGGPVPTEAFF. The CDR3 coding sequence is TGCGCCAGCAGCCAAGTAGGGGGGCCGGTCCCCACTGAAGCTTTCTTT.

This chain connects TRBV24-1 to TRBJ2-5; no reliable D call. CDR3 length: 14 residues. Germline lookup yields CDR1 KGHDR and CDR2 SFDVKD. Trimming pared 2 bases from V and 1 base from J, leaving 7 bases between. CDR3 nucleotide sequence: TGTGCCACCAGTGATTGGGGAAGCCAAGAGACCCAGTACTTC. Translating it yields CATSDWGSQETQYF.

V and J are TRBV4-3 and TRBJ1-5; D possibly corresponds to TRBD1 (5 bases). The CDR3 contains 17 residues. Germline CDR1 reads LGHNA; CDR2 reads YSLEER. The V end lost 1 base, the J end lost 2 bases, and 15 bases lay between the germline ends. CDR3 in amino acids: CASSQVRAGPGNQPQHF. The CDR3 DNA reads TGCGCCAGCAGCCAAGTAAGGGCAGGGCCCGGCAATCAGCCCCAGCATTTT.

This clonotype turned up a few times. V usage is TRBV20-1 and J usage is TRBJ1-2; TRBD1 matches 7 bases. CDR1 and CDR2 from the germline V gene are DFQATT and SNEGSKA (reference sequence). This CDR3 has 15 residues. With 3 bases clipped from V and 4 bases from J, the junction kept 11 bases outside the gene matches. The CDR3 DNA reads TGCAGTGCTAGTTGCCCGCAGGGGGGGTGCTATGGCTACACCTTC. Encoded protein: CSASCPQGGCYGYTF.

The V call is TRBV7-9, the J call TRBJ2-3; TRBD2 is a possible D gene (6 bases). This CDR3 comprises 13 residues. V dropped 5 bases and J dropped 8 bases, with 14 bases sitting between them. Per germline, CDR1 SEHNR and CDR2 FQNEAQ (reference sequence). CDR3: CASSTGTQGTQYF. The DNA of the CDR3 is TGTGCCAGCAGCACCGGGACTCAGGGTACGCAGTATTTT.

Points on this clonotype: Germline and junction disagree at one end, which may indicate a read error. The CDR3 nucleotides are TGTGCCAGCAGCCTAGCCGGGACAGGGTTCACTGAAGCTTTCTTT. Translating it yields CASSLAGTGFTEAFF. The chain carries TRBV7-9 and TRBJ1-1; TRBD1 matches 9 bases. The CDR3 covers 15 residues. Per germline, CDR1 SEHNR and CDR2 FQNEAQ (reference sequence). Looking up the rest from reference TRBV7-9 and TRBJ1-1 gives the full variable domain: DTGVSQNPRHKITKRGQNVTFRCDPISEHNRLYWYRQTLGQGPEFLTYFQNEAQLEKSRLLSDRFSAERPKGSFSTLEIQRTEQGDSAMYLCASSLAGTGFTEAFFGQGTRLTVV.

This clonotype has ten or more counts. This sequence joins TRBV12-3 or TRBV12-4 and TRBJ1-5, with D perhaps matching TRBD1 (5 bases). CDR3 size: 14 residues. Trimming removed 6 bases at V and 3 bases at J, with 12 bases between. CDR3 coding DNA: TGTGCCAGCAGCCCGGCAGGGTACAATCAGCCCCAGCATTTT. Translating gives CASSPAGYNQPQHF.

This sequence joins TRBV5-1 and TRBJ1-1; D unclear. There are 14 residues in the CDR3. The germline V gene encodes CDR1 SGHRS and CDR2 YFSETQ. V dropped 5 bases and J dropped 2 bases, with 13 bases sitting between them. For the CDR3, the DNA is TGCGCCAGCAGGGACTTCGTGGCCAACACTGAAGCTTTCTTT. It encodes CASRDFVANTEAFF. Together with reference TRBV5-1 and TRBJ1-1, the CDR3 gives the full variable domain: KAGVTQTPRYLIKTRGQQVTLSCSPISGHRSVSWYQQTPGQGLQFLFEYFSETQRNKGNFPGRFSGRQFSNSRSEMNVSTLELGDSALYLCASRDFVANTEAFFGQGTRLTVV.

This clonotype was counted many times. This chain links TRBV12-3 or TRBV12-4 with TRBJ1-1, with D perhaps matching TRBD1 (5 bases). The CDR3 consists of 13 residues. V was pared by 6 bases and J by 4 bases, with 12 bases between. Here the CDR3 DNA reads TGTGCCAGCAGCAGTGCAGGGCCCACTGAAGCTTTCTTT. This translates into CASSSAGPTEAFF.

Turning to this clonotype: The conserved phenylalanine or tryptophan is not found at the CDR3 terminus, so this likely reflects a read error. This chain joins TRBV28 and TRBJ2-5, with 13 bases that match TRBD2. The CDR3 loop spans 16 amino acids. Germline V lookup: CDR1 MDHEN, CDR2 SYDVKM. V gave up 5 bases and J gave up 4 bases; unmatched junction bases: 7. CDR3 in amino acids: CASSARTSGSAETQYI. DNA of the CDR3: TGTGCCAGCAGTGCCCGGACTAGCGGGAGCGCAGAGACCCAGTACATC.

There are a few counts of this clonotype. The gene calls are TRBV9 and TRBJ2-7, with 9 bases lining up with TRBD2. The CDR3 is 19 residues long. V lost 0 bases and J lost 0; bases outside the gene matches: 13. Germline loops: CDR1 SGDLS, CDR2 YYNGEE. The CDR3 DNA sequence: TGTGCCAGCAGCGTAGGCGCTCTGGGAGCGGGAGGACCCTCCTACGAGCAGTACTTC. Translating gives CASSVGALGAGGPSYEQYF. The entire variable domain, with the rest obtained from reference TRBV9 and TRBJ2-7, is as follows: DSGVTQTPKHLITATGQRVTLRCSPRSGDLSVYWYQQSLDQGLQFLIQYYNGEERAKGNILERFSAQQFPDLHSELNLSSLELGDSALYFCASSVGALGAGGPSYEQYFGPGTRLTVT.

The V and J genes are TRBV25-1 and TRBJ1-2; D might be TRBD1 (6 bases). The CDR3 is 12 amino acids. The ends were cut back, 5 bases at V and 8 bases at J, with 12 bases in the middle. The germline gives CDR1 MGHDK, CDR2 SYGVNS. The CDR3 coding sequence is TGTGCCAGCAGTTATACAGGGCTCGGCTACACCTTC. It codes for CASSYTGLGYTF.

This clonotype occurred a few times. The chain recombines TRBV7-9 with TRBJ1-2; D is uncertain. The germline gives CDR1 SEHNR, CDR2 FQNEAQ (reference sequence). The CDR3 consists of 14 residues. With 1 base removed from V and 3 bases from J, the gap between germline ends came to 9 bases. In DNA, the CDR3 is TGTGCCAGCAGCTTAGGATCGTCGCACTATGGCTACACCTTC. Protein sequence: CASSLGSSHYGYTF. Drawing the rest from reference TRBV7-9 and TRBJ1-2, the complete variable domain is DTGVSQNPRHKITKRGQNVTFRCDPISEHNRLYWYRQTLGQGPEFLTYFQNEAQLEKSRLLSDRFSAERPKGSFSTLEIQRTEQGDSAMYLCASSLGSSHYGYTFGSGTRLTVV.

The chain recombines TRBV29-1 with TRBJ2-5; 10 bases are shared with TRBD2. Germline V CDR1 and CDR2: SQVTM, ANQGSEA. CDR3 size: 12 residues. The J segment lost 5 bases and the V segment lost 8 bases, leaving 5 bases of the junction unmatched. CDR3 DNA sequence: TGCAGCTTAACTAGCGGGGCCGAGACCCAGTACTTC. Its protein is CSLTSGAETQYF.